The 14 T cell receptor beta chains listed next were all sequenced from one sample in a study of a mutant IDH1 vaccine in newly diagnosed glioma. No antigen is known for these receptors. Time point indicated: week 11, during vaccination. All doses held 300 ug of mutant IDH1 20-mer peptide, with topical imiquimod. Data came from immunoSEQ multiplex PCR; TCRdb stores just in-frame clones and leaves some out. The repertoire includes fewer than 75,000 clones, less than 85% of them detected once, and about 9.4% sits in the top ten. The material was PBMCs, obtained from a glioma patient whose treatment included an IDH1 peptide vaccine. The receptors were gathered from a woman between 45 and 60 years old with glioma.

The chain couples TRBV27 to TRBJ1-2, with D unresolved. Trimming cost V 0 bases and J 2 bases, with 7 bases left between them. The CDR3 has 14 amino acids. The V gene's germline CDR1 is MNHEY and CDR2 SMNVEV (reference sequence). The CDR3 nucleotides are TGTGCCAGCAGTTTATCGGTAGGGAACTATGGCTACACCTTC. Its protein product is CASSLSVGNYGYTF.

This clone has more than one count but fewer than ten. The chain combines TRBV7-2 with TRBJ2-7; 7 bases align to TRBD1. The CDR3 covers 18 residues. Germline CDR1 reads SGHTA; CDR2 reads FQGNSA. Trimming at V came to 5 bases and at J to 0 bases, leaving 16 bases not matched to a gene. The DNA for the CDR3 is TGTGCCAGCAGCCGAGGGGGACAGACCCTTATAACCTCCTACGAGCAGTACTTC. Protein sequence: CASSRGGQTLITSYEQYF.

The V call is TRBV28, the J call TRBJ1-6; D is unresolved. The germline V gene encodes CDR1 MDHEN and CDR2 SYDVKM. This CDR3 region has 14 residues. V was cut by 3 bases and J by 7 bases, with 10 bases left in between. This chain's CDR3 is CASSFGVRNSPLHF. In DNA, the CDR3 is TGTGCCAGCAGTTTTGGGGTAAGGAATTCACCCCTCCACTTT. The full variable domain, in which reference TRBV28 and TRBJ1-6 provide the parts outside the CDR3, is DVKVTQSSRYLVKRTGEKVFLECVQDMDHENMFWYRQDPGLGLRLIYFSYDVKMKEKGDIPEGYSVSREKKERFSLILESASTNQTSMYLCASSFGVRNSPLHFGNGTRLTVT.

V usage is TRBV7-9 and J usage is TRBJ1-1; D might be TRBD1 (6 bases). CDR3 size: 14 residues. Between the trimmed V and J ends, which lost 4 bases and 1 base, there was a span of 10 bases. Germline CDR1 SEHNR, CDR2 FQNEAQ (reference sequence). CDR3: CASSSQTGNTEAFF. DNA for the CDR3: TGTGCCAGCAGCTCCCAGACAGGGAACACTGAAGCTTTCTTT.

This sequence joins TRBV19 and TRBJ1-5; D is perhaps TRBD1 (5 bases). CDR1 and CDR2 (germline): LNHDA, SQIVND (reference sequence). The CDR3 has 13 residues. V lost 4 bases to trimming and J lost 2 bases, with 6 bases between them. In nucleotides, the CDR3 is TGTGCCAGTAGTACGGGGCGCAATCAGCCCCAGCATTTT. Translation gives CASSTGRNQPQHF.

The chain has TRBV30 and TRBJ1-2; 10 nucleotides agree with TRBD1. Germline CDR1 reads GTSNPN; CDR2 reads SVGIG (reference sequence). Trimming cost V 1 base and J 1 base; bases outside gene matches: 6. The CDR3 extends over 16 amino acids. CDR3 residues: CAWSATGGLLNYGYTF. The CDR3 DNA reads TGTGCCTGGAGTGCGACAGGGGGCCTGCTTAACTATGGCTACACCTTC.

The chain is built from TRBV6-6 and TRBJ1-3, with D possibly being TRBD1 (5 bases). There are 15 residues in the CDR3. V was trimmed by 6 bases and J by 3 bases, leaving 15 bases between them. Per the germline V gene, CDR1 is MNHNY and CDR2 is SVGAGI (reference sequence). The CDR3 protein is CASSPVGGSGNTIYF. CDR3 nucleotides: TGTGCCAGCAGCCCCGTTGGGGGGAGTGGAAACACCATATATTTT.

This clone was seen only once. V usage is TRBV18 and J usage is TRBJ1-2; D ambiguous. This CDR3 has 14 residues. V lost 2 bases and J lost 4, with 11 bases in between. CDR1 and CDR2 (germline): KGHSH, LQKENI. CDR3 sequence reads: CASSPEAGSYGYTF. CDR3 coding DNA: TGTGCCAGCTCACCAGAGGCGGGGTCCTATGGCTACACCTTC.

Here the CDR3 reads CASSGLQETQYF. The CDR3, as DNA: TGTGCCAGCAGTGGGCTACAAGAGACCCAGTACTTC. V usage is TRBV28 and J usage is TRBJ2-5, with D uncertain. V was trimmed by 5 bases and J by 2 bases, leaving 6 bases between them. From germline, CDR1 is MDHEN and CDR2 SYDVKM. The CDR3 consists of 12 residues.

J is TRBJ1-1 and V is TRBV19; D gene unclear. Germline V lookup: CDR1 LNHDA, CDR2 SQIVND (reference sequence). This CDR3 has 14 amino acids. V lost 5 bases and J 6 bases, leaving 16 bases between the germline ends. The CDR3 reads CASSVKQTRAEAFF. The CDR3 nucleotides are TGTGCCAGTAGTGTTAAACAGACCCGCGCTGAAGCTTTCTTT.

The genes are TRBV28 and TRBJ1-1; TRBD1 matches at 7 bases. The germline gives CDR1 MDHEN, CDR2 SYDVKM. The V segment lost 6 bases and the J segment 5 bases; nucleotides outside the gene matches: 12. There are 15 residues in the CDR3. CDR3 sequence: CASSLNRGSETEAFF. In nucleotides, the CDR3 is TGTGCCAGCAGCCTTAACAGGGGCTCTGAGACTGAAGCTTTCTTT.

The CDR3 loop reads CASSVEPPSYTQYF. The CDR3 DNA follows: TGTGCCAGCAGCGTAGAACCTCCTTCGTATACGCAGTATTTT. The V call is TRBV9, the J call TRBJ2-3; D gene unclear. Germline V gene data show CDR1 as SGDLS and CDR2 as YYNGEE. Trimming shortened V by 0 bases and J by 7 bases, and 12 bases separated the two germline ends. The CDR3 spans 14 residues.

This chain connects TRBV28 to TRBJ2-7; 11 bases are a match to TRBD2. This CDR3 has 16 residues. CDR1 is MDHEN and CDR2 is SYDVKM in the germline V gene. V shed 3 bases and J 5 bases; nucleotides not matched to a gene: 9. The CDR3 region has the DNA TGTGCCAGCAGTTTGACTAGCGGGGCGGGGTACCACGAGCAGTACTTC. Its protein product is CASSLTSGAGYHEQYF.

This clone was picked up a small number of times. V and J are TRBV5-1 and TRBJ1-6, with D possibly matching TRBD1 (6 bases). The V gene's germline CDR1 is SGHRS and CDR2 YFSETQ. Trimming removed 5 bases from V and 7 bases from J, with 16 bases in between. The CDR3 is 15 residues long. The CDR3 spells CASRPAGQSNSPLHF. The CDR3 DNA reads as TGCGCCAGCAGACCTGCTGGACAGTCGAATTCACCCCTCCACTTT.